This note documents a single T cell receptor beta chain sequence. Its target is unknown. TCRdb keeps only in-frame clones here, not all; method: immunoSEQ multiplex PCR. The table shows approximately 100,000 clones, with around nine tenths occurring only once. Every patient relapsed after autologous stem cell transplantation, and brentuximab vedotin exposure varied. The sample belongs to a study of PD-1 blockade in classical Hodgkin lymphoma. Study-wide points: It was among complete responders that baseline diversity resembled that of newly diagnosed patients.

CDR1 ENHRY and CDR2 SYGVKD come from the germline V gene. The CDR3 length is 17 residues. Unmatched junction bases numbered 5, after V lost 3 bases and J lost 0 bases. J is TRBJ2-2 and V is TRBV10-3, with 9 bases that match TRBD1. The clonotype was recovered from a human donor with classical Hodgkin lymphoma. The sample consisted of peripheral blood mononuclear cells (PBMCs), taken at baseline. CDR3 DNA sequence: TGTGCCATCAGTGAAACGGGACAGGGTGCGAACACCGGGGAGCTGTTTTTT. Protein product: CAISETGQGANTGELFF.